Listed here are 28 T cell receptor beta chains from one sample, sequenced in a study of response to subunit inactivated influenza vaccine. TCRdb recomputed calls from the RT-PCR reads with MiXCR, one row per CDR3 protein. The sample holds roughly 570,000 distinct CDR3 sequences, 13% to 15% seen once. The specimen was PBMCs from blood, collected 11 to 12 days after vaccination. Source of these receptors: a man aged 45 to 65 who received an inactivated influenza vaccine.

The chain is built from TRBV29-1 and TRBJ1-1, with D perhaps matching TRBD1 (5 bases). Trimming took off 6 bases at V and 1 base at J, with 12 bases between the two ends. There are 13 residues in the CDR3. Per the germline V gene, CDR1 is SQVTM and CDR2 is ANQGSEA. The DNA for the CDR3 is TGCAGCGTCGGAGGGACGCAGAACACTGAAGCTTTCTTT. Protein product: CSVGGTQNTEAFF.

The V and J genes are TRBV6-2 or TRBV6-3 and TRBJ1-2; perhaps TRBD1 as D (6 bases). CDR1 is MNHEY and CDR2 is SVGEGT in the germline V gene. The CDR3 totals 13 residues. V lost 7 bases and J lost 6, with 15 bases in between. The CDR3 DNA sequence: TGTGCCAGCACTGCCCGACAGGACCATGGCTACACCTTC. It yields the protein CASTARQDHGYTF.

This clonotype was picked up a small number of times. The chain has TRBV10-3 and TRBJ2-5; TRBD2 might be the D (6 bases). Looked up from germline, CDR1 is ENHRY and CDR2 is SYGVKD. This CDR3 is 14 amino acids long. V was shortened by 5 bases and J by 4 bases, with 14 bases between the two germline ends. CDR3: CAISPRRERETQYF. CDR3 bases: TGTGCCATCAGTCCTAGGCGGGAACGAGAGACCCAGTACTTC.

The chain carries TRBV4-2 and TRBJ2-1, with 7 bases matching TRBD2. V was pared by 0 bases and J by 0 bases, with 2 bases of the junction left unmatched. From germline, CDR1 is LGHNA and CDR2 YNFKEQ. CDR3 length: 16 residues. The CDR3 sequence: CASSQDTSVSYNEQFF. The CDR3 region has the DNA TGTGCCAGCAGCCAAGATACTAGCGTCTCCTACAATGAGCAGTTCTTC.

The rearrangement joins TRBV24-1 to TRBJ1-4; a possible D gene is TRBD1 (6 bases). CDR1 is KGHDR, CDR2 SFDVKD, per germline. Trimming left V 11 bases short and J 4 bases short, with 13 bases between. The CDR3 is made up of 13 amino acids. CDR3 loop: CASGGTNNEKLFF. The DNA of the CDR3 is TGTGCCAGCGGGGGGACAAATAATGAAAAACTGTTTTTT.

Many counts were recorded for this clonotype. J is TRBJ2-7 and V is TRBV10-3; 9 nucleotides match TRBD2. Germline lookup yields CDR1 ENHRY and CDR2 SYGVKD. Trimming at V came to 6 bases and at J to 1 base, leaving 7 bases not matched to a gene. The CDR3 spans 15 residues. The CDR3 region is CAIRNSGSLSYEQYF. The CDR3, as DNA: TGTGCCATCAGGAATAGCGGGAGTTTGTCCTACGAGCAGTACTTC.

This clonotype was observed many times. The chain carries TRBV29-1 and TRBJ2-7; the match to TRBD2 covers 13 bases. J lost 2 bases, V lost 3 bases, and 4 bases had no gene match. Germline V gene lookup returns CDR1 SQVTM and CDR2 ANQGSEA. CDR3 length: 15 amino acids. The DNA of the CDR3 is TGCAGCGTTGAGGTGACTAGCGGGAGGCCCTACGAGCAGTACTTC. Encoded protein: CSVEVTSGRPYEQYF.

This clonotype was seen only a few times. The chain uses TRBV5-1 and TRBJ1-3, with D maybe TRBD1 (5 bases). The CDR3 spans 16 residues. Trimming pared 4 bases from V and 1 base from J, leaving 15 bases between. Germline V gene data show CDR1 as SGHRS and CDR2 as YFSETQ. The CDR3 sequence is CASSRGRIVSGNTIYF. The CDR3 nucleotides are TGCGCCAGCAGCAGGGGACGGATCGTTTCTGGAAACACCATATATTTT.

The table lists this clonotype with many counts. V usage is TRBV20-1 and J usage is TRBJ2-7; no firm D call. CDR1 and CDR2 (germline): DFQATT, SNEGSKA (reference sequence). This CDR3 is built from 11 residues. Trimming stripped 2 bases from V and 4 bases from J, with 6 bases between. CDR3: CSARREYEQYF. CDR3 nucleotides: TGCAGTGCTAGAAGGGAATACGAGCAGTACTTC.

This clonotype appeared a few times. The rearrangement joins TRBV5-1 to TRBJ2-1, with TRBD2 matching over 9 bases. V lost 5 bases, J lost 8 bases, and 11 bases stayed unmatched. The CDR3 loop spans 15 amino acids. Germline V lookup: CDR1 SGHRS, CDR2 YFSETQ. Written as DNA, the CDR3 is TGCGCCAGCAGTTTTATCGGGGCGGGGGGGTATGAGCAGTTCTTC. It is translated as CASSFIGAGGYEQFF.

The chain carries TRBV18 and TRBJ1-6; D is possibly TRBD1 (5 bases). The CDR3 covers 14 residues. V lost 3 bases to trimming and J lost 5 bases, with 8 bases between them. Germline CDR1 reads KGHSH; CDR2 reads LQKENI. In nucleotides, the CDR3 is TGTGCCAGCTCACCCGCGGACAATAATTCACCCCTCCACTTT. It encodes CASSPADNNSPLHF.

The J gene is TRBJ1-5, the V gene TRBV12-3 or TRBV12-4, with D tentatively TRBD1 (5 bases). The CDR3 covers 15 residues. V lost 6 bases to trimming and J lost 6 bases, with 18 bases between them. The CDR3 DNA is TGTGCCAGCAGCCAACAGTCCCTGGGGGGTCAGCCCCAGCATTTT. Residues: CASSQQSLGGQPQHF.

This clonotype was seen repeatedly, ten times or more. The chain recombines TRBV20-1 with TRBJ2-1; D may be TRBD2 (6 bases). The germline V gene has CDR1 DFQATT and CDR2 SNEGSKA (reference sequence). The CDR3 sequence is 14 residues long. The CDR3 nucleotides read TGCAGCGCAACCCCCGCGGTGGCGGGATCAGAGCAGTTCTTC. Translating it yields CSATPAVAGSEQFF.

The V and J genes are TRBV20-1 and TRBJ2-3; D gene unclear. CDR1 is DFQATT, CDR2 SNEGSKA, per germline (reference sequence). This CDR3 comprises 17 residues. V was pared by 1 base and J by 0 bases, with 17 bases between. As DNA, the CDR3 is TGCAGTGCTAGAGGCTTACCCAGCACGACTAGCACAGATACGCAGTATTTT. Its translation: CSARGLPSTTSTDTQYF.

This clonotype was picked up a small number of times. The CDR3 DNA reads as TGTGCCATCAGTACAGCTCAAGAGACCCAGTACTTC. The encoded protein is CAISTAQETQYF. The rearrangement uses TRBV10-3 and TRBJ2-5; D gene uncertain. The CDR3 is made up of 12 amino acids. Germline V CDR1 and CDR2: ENHRY, SYGVKD. With 5 bases removed from V and 2 bases from J, the gap between germline ends came to 6 bases.

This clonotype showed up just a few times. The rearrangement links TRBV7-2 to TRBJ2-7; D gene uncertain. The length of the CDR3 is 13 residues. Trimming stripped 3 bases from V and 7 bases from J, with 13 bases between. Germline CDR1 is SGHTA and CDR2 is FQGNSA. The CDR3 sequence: CASSFDRLLEQYF. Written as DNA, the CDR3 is TGTGCCAGCAGCTTTGACCGCCTGTTGGAGCAGTACTTC.

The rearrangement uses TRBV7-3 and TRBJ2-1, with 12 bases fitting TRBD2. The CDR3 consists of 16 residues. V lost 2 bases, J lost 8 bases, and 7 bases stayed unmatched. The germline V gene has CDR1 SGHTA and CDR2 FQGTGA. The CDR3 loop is CASSLSFLAGGHEQFF. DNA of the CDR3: TGTGCCAGCAGCTTATCGTTCCTAGCGGGAGGGCATGAGCAGTTCTTC. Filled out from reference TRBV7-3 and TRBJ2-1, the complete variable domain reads GAGVSQTPSNKVTEKGKYVELRCDPISGHTALYWYRQSLGQGPEFLIYFQGTGAADDSGLPNDRFFAVRPEGSVSTLKIQRTERGDSAVYLCASSLSFLAGGHEQFFGPGTRLTVL.

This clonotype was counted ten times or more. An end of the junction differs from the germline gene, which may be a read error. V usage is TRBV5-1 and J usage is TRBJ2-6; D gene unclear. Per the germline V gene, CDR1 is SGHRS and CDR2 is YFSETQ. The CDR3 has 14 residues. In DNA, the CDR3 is TGTGCCAGCAGTTTTGGCTCTGGGGCCAACGTCCTGACTTTC. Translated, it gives CASSFGSGANVLTF.

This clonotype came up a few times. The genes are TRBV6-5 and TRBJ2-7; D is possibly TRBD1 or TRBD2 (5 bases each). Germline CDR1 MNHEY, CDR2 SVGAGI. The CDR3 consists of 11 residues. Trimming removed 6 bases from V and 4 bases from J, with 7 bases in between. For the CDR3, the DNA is TGTGCCAGCAGGAGGGGTTACGAGCAGTACTTC. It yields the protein CASRRGYEQYF.

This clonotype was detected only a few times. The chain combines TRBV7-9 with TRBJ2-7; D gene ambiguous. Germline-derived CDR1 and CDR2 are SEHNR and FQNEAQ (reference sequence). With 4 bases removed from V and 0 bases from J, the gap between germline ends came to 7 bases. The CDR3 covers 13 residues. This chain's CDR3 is CASSSDFSYEQYF. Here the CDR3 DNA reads TGTGCCAGCAGCTCCGATTTCTCCTACGAGCAGTACTTC.

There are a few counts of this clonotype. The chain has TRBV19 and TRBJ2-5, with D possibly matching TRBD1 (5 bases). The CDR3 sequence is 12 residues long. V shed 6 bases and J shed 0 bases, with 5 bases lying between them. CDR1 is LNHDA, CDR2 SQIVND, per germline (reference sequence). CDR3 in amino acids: CASRDNQETQYF. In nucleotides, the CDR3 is TGTGCCAGTAGGGACAACCAAGAGACCCAGTACTTC.

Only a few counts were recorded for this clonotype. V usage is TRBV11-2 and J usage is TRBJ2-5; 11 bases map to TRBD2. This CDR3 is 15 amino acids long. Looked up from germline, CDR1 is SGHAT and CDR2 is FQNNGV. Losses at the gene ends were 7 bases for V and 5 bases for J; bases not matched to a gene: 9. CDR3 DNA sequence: TGTGCCAGCACCTATAGCGGGGGGGCTAGCGAGACCCAGTACTTC. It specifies CASTYSGGASETQYF.

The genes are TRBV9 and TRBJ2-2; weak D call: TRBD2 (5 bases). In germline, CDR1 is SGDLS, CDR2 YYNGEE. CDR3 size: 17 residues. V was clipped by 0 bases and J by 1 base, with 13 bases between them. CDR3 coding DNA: TGTGCCAGCAGCGTAGTAGCGCGGACCCTGAACACCGGGGAGCTGTTTTTT. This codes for CASSVVARTLNTGELFF. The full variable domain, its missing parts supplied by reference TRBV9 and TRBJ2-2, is DSGVTQTPKHLITATGQRVTLRCSPRSGDLSVYWYQQSLDQGLQFLIQYYNGEERAKGNILERFSAQQFPDLHSELNLSSLELGDSALYFCASSVVARTLNTGELFFGEGSRLTVL.

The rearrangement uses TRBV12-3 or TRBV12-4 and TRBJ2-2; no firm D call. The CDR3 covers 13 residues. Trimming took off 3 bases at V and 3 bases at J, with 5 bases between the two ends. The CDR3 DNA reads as TGTGCCAGCAGTTTTGACCACACCGGGGAGCTGTTTTTT. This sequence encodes CASSFDHTGELFF.

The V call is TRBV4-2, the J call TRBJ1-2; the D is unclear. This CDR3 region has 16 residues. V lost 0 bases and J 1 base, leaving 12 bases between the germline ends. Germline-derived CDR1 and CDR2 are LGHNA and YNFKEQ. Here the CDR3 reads CASSQELARSNYGYTF. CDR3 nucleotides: TGTGCCAGCAGCCAAGAGCTGGCCAGGAGTAACTATGGCTACACCTTC.

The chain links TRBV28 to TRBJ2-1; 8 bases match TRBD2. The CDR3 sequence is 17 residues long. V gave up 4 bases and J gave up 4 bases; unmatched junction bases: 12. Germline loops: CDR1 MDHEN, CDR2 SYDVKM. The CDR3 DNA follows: TGTGCCAGCAGTTCTCCTCGGGGGGGCCGGAGGTACAATGAGCAGTTCTTC. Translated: CASSSPRGGRRYNEQFF.

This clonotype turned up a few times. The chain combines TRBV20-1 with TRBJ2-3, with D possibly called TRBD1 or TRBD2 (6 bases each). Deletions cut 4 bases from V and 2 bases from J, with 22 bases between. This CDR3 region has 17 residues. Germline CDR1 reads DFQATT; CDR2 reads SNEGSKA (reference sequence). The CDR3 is CSANPATGGAHTDTQYF. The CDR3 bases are TGCAGTGCTAACCCAGCGACAGGAGGGGCACACACAGATACGCAGTATTTT.

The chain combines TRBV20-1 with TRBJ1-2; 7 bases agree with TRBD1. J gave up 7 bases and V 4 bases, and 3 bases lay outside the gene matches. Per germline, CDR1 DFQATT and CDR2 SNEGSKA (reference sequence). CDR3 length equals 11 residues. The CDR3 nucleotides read TGCAGTGCTACCCCAGGGGGTGGCTACACCTTC. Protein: CSATPGGGYTF.